This T cell receptor beta chain came from a study of blood T cell repertoires in COVID-19. Looking at the study overall: From the United States, Italy and Spain came samples of acute and convalescent COVID-19. PBMCs, B-cell-depleted T cells, or T cells provided the cDNA or gDNA that made up the material.

Study processing details: Estimates of nucleated cell counts were drawn from the amplification of reference gene primers. The data were produced by immunoSEQ multiplex PCR, yet TCRdb's version contains in-frame clones alone and is incomplete. The DNA was the basis for D and trimming; V, J and clone size are from that table. Of around 230,000 clones in the sample, 80% to 90% were seen once. The length of the CDR3 is 14 residues. V shed 6 bases and J shed 6 bases, with 15 bases lying between them. From germline, CDR1 is LGHNA and CDR2 YNFKEQ. The source is a man aged 50-59 years with COVID-19, enrolled during active disease. What was sequenced was peripheral blood. The chain has TRBV4-2 and TRBJ2-1; D is perhaps TRBD1 (5 bases). The CDR3 DNA follows: TGTGCCAGCAGGACAGCCCGGAGCGCCAATGAGCAGTTCTTC. This gives the protein CASRTARSANEQFF.